The entry below gives a single T cell receptor (beta chain) sequence along with its context. Germline V CDR1 and CDR2: SGHTA, FQGTGA. V gave up 1 base and J gave up 5 bases; unmatched junction bases: 5. The CDR3 covers 14 residues. Libraries were prepared by immunoSEQ multiplex PCR; TCRdb keeps only in-frame clonotypes and omits some of them. The sample contains some 83,000 clones, about 91% of which appear only once. The sample originates from a study of T cell responses to AZD1222 COVID-19 vaccine. The chain couples TRBV7-3 to TRBJ2-7; 7 bases are a match to TRBD2. This TCR was sampled from an adult who received the AZD1222 COVID-19 vaccine. The sequenced sample was peripheral blood, obtained 28 days after the second AZD1222 dose. The CDR3 DNA reads as TGTGCCAGCAGCTTAAGTCGGGGGGAGGACGAGCAGTACTTC. It yields the protein CASSLSRGEDEQYF.